This T cell receptor beta chain was retrieved from a study of blood T cell repertoires in COVID-19. The wider study: COVID-19 samples, acute and convalescent, were from the United States, Italy and Spain. Sources were T cells, B-cell-depleted T cells, or PBMCs; the material itself was cDNA or gDNA.

V was clipped by 3 bases and J by 0 bases, with 12 bases between them. The CDR3 is 15 amino acids. From germline, CDR1 is MDHEN and CDR2 SYDVKM. This clone was seen a single time. Some clones are missing from TCRdb's copy, which holds only in-frame ones; the method was immunoSEQ multiplex PCR. Of about 100,000 clones in the sample, approximately 85% were seen once. The sample taken for sequencing was peripheral blood. The chain recombines TRBV28 with TRBJ2-7; the D gene is possibly TRBD2 (6 bases). The TCR comes from a woman aged 55-70 years with acute or convalescent COVID-19. The CDR3 sequence: CASSFSRRVSYEQYF. As DNA, the CDR3 is TGTGCCAGCAGTTTTAGTAGGAGGGTCTCCTACGAGCAGTACTTC.